This T cell receptor (beta chain) was recovered during a study of radiotherapy plus CTLA-4 blockade in lung cancer. About the study: Patients showed objective responses in roughly 19% of cases and disease control in about 30%. Whole-study results and caveats: Alongside interferon-beta, early blood T cell clone dynamics were reportedly the best predictor of response.

CDR3 length: 15 residues. Germline V gives CDR1 SQVTM, CDR2 ANQGSEA. Trimming cost V 1 base and J 4 bases; bases outside gene matches: 9. Clones were sequenced by immunoSEQ multiplex PCR, and TCRdb holds only the in-frame ones, with some missing. The sample has some 40,000 clones; roughly three quarters are singletons. Comments on this clone: The antigen remains undetermined.

The source is a human donor with non-small cell lung cancer that progressed on radiotherapy plus ipilimumab. The specimen comprised peripheral blood, sampled from a patient treated with radiotherapy plus ipilimumab. This chain uses TRBV29-1 with TRBJ1-2, with TRBD1 identical over 7 bases. CDR3 amino acids: CSVEGGGGGIYGYTF. The CDR3 nucleotides are TGCAGCGTTGAAGGAGGTGGAGGGGGCATCTATGGCTACACCTTC. Supplemented by reference TRBV29-1 and TRBJ1-2, the full variable domain reads SAVISQKPSRDICQRGTSLTIQCQVDSQVTMMFWYRQQPGQSLTLIATANQGSEATYESGFVIDKFPISRPNLTFSTLTVSNMSPEDSSIYLCSVEGGGGGIYGYTFGSGTRLTVV.